This entry features one T cell receptor (beta chain) sequence. This entry is derived from a study of T cell changes during pregnancy in multiple sclerosis. Measured with immunoSEQ multiplex PCR; TCRdb has only the in-frame clones, and not every one. The sample consists of approximately 73,000 clones, 85% to 95% of them appearing once. The TCR sequence derives from a female donor with multiple sclerosis, enrolled in a pregnancy study. The source was CD4+ T cells from peripheral blood mononuclear cells, collected before pregnancy.

CDR3 sequence reads: CASSYRGPGNEQFF. CDR3 coding DNA: TGCGCCAGCAGCTATAGGGGGCCGGGCAATGAGCAGTTCTTC. V is TRBV5-1 and J is TRBJ2-1; the match to TRBD1 covers 7 bases. Per germline, CDR1 SGHRS and CDR2 YFSETQ. There are 14 residues in the CDR3. The trim removed 3 bases at V and 6 bases at J, leaving 6 bases unmatched. Combining the CDR3 with reference TRBV5-1 and TRBJ2-1 gives the whole variable domain KAGVTQTPRYLIKTRGQQVTLSCSPISGHRSVSWYQQTPGQGLQFLFEYFSETQRNKGNFPGRFSGRQFSNSRSEMNVSTLELGDSALYLCASSYRGPGNEQFFGPGTRLTVL.